The 9 T cell receptor beta chains presented below share a single source sample, sequenced in a study of blood T cell repertoires in COVID-19. The protocol was immunoSEQ multiplex PCR, while the TCRdb copy is restricted to in-frame clones and leaves out a portion. This repertoire shows 90,000 to 130,000 clones, about 88% found once; its top ten account for 3% to 4%. Sequencing used peripheral blood. The source is a woman aged 45-65 years with acute or convalescent COVID-19.

This clone occurred a few times. V usage is TRBV6-5 and J usage is TRBJ2-5; unclear D gene. The CDR3 runs to 13 residues. The V gene lost 5 bases and the J gene lost 5 bases, with 12 bases spanning the gap. Germline V gene sequence: CDR1 MNHEY, CDR2 SVGAGI. The CDR3, as DNA: TGTGCCAGCAGTACTGTAGCAGAGGAGACCCAGTACTTC. This codes for CASSTVAEETQYF.

The CDR3 is CASSPPQAPMDEQFF. In DNA form, the CDR3 reads TGTGCCAGCTCACCACCGCAGGCCCCTATGGATGAGCAGTTCTTC. The chain recombines TRBV18 with TRBJ2-1; no clear D gene. The CDR3 loop spans 15 amino acids. V gave up 0 bases and J gave up 8 bases, with 14 bases separating them. The germline V gene has CDR1 KGHSH and CDR2 LQKENI.

This chain joins TRBV5-1 and TRBJ2-5, with a tentative D call TRBD2 (7 bases). The CDR3 has 13 residues. Trimming removed 4 bases at V and 4 bases at J, with 11 bases between. From germline, CDR1 is SGHRS and CDR2 YFSETQ. CDR3 residues: CASSAGGRETQYF. The CDR3 nucleotides are TGCGCCAGCAGCGCCGGGGGGCGAGAGACCCAGTACTTC.

This sequence joins TRBV6-6 and TRBJ1-4; 9 bases align to TRBD1. The CDR3 is 15 residues long. Trimming took 2 bases from V and 8 from J; bases not matched to a gene: 6. Germline V gene sequence: CDR1 MNHNY, CDR2 SVGAGI (reference sequence). The CDR3 here is CASSYPTGGEEKLFF. The CDR3 coding sequence is TGTGCCAGCAGTTACCCGACAGGGGGGGAGGAAAAACTGTTTTTT.

The chain combines TRBV12-3 or TRBV12-4 with TRBJ2-7; a possible D gene is TRBD2 (6 bases). Trimming stripped 5 bases from V and 6 bases from J, with 11 bases between. CDR3 length: 12 residues. The CDR3 DNA reads TGTGCCAGCAGTCCACTAGCCGGCGAGCAGTACTTC. Translation gives CASSPLAGEQYF.

The chain links TRBV19 to TRBJ1-5; D is undetermined. With 7 bases removed from V and 3 bases from J, the gap between germline ends came to 13 bases. CDR1 LNHDA and CDR2 SQIVND come from the germline V gene (reference sequence). The CDR3 is 14 amino acids. CDR3 loop: CASKAAGLNQPQHF. As DNA, the CDR3 is TGTGCCAGTAAAGCGGCTGGACTCAATCAGCCCCAGCATTTT.

The chain carries TRBV3-1 (or the pseudogene TRBV3-2) and TRBJ2-3, with 8 bases matching TRBD2. Germline CDR1 reads LGHDT; CDR2 reads YNNKEL (reference sequence). V was pared by 1 base and J by 4 bases, with 4 bases of the junction left unmatched. This CDR3 has 15 residues. CDR3: CASSQGLAGSDTQYF. CDR3 nucleotides: TGTGCCAGCAGCCAAGGTCTAGCGGGTTCAGATACGCAGTATTTT.

The genes are TRBV2 and TRBJ2-2; 7 nucleotides align to TRBD2. The CDR3 spans 14 residues. From germline, CDR1 is SNHLY and CDR2 FYNNEI. V dropped 8 bases and J dropped 0; count of bases not matched to a gene: 3. The CDR3 DNA reads as TGTGCCAGCGGCGGGAGCGCGAACACCGGGGAGCTGTTTTTT. Amino acids: CASGGSANTGELFF.

The rearrangement joins TRBV6-1 to TRBJ1-1, with D unclear. The ends were cut back, 2 bases at V and 6 bases at J, with 16 bases in the middle. Germline V lookup: CDR1 MNHNS, CDR2 SASEGT. CDR3 size: 15 residues. CDR3 sequence (DNA): TGTGCCAGCAGTGAAAGTGCCATCGGGAGAGCTGAAGCTTTCTTT. Its translation is CASSESAIGRAEAFF.